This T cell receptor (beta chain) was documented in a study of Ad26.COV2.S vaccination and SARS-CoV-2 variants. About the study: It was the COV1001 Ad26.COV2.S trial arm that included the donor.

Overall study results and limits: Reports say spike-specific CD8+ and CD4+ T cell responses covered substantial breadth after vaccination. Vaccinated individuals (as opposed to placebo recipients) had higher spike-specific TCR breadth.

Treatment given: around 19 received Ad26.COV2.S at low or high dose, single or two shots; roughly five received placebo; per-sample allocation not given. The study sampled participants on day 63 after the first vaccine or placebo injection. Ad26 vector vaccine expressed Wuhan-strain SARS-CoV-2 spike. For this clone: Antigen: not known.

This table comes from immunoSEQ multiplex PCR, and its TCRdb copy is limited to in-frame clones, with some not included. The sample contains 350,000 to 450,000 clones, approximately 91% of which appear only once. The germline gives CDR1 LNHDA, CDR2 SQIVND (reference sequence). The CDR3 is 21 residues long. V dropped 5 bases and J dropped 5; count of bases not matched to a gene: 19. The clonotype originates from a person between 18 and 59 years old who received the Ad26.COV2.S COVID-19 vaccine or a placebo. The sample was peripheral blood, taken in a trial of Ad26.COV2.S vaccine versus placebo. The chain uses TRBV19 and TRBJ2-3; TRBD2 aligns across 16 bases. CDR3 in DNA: TGTGCCAGTAGTCCAGACACCCCCCAGGGACTAGCGGGAGGGCCAGGAGATACGCAGTATTTT. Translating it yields CASSPDTPQGLAGGPGDTQYF.